Presented here are 30 T cell receptor beta chains from one specimen sequenced in a study of T cells in Graves' hyperthyroidism and ophthalmopathy (dated by TCRdb to about 2019). Preparation of the library involved multiplex PCR. Sequencer: Illumina HiSeq 2000. Amplification of TCR beta CDR3 regions was carried out from RNA transcripts. For the first round of RT-PCR on the TCR CDR3, the HTBI primer set was used together with the Qiagen OneStep RT-PCR kit. In TCRdb, the public reads were trimmed at Q25 with fastp and aligned with MiXCR, with productive beta chains retained. Each entry is one CDR3 protein sequence, shown with its most common DNA and genes. This sample lists roughly 560,000 distinct CDR3 sequences; approximately 14% were detected once. The top ten clonotypes cover 4.3% of the sample. The sample taken for sequencing was blood. The receptors originated from a woman between 40 and 50 years old with Graves' ophthalmopathy.

This clonotype was observed a single time. Mismatch with germline at one junction end may stem from a read error. The V gene is TRBV27, the J gene TRBJ1-1, with unresolved D. From germline, CDR1 is MNHEY and CDR2 SMNVEV (reference sequence). CDR3 size: 14 residues. CDR3 loop: CASSLRAMNTEVFF. The CDR3 DNA reads as TGTGCCAGCAGTTTAAGGGCTATGAACACTGAAGTTTTCTTT.

In this sample, this clonotype turned up many times. The chain recombines TRBV30 with TRBJ1-5; the D gene is possibly TRBD1 (6 bases). The CDR3 sequence is 13 residues long. Trimming cost V 5 bases and J 6 bases, with 14 bases left between them. Germline assignment: CDR1 GTSNPN and CDR2 SVGIG (reference sequence). In nucleotides, the CDR3 is TGTGCCTGGGAGGTCGGGGGCGGTCAGCCCCAGCATTTT. It specifies CAWEVGGGQPQHF.

This clonotype was counted ten times or more. J is TRBJ2-1 and V is TRBV6-2 or TRBV6-3; 9 bases fit TRBD2. V was clipped by 2 bases and J by 8 bases; unmatched bases: 13. The CDR3 spans 17 residues. The V gene's germline CDR1 is MNHEY and CDR2 SVGEGT. The DNA for the CDR3 is TGTGCCAGCAGTTACAAAGGAGGCGGGAGGGAAAGGTATGAGCAGTTCTTC. Protein product: CASSYKGGGRERYEQFF.

This clonotype was counted at least ten times. The V and J genes are TRBV27 and TRBJ2-7, with TRBD2 as a possible D gene (6 bases). Trimming stripped 5 bases from V and 7 bases from J, with 12 bases between. The CDR3 has 12 residues. Germline CDR1 is MNHEY and CDR2 is SMNVEV (reference sequence). The DNA of the CDR3 is TGTGCCAGCAGTGTAACGGGGGAGGAGCAGTACTTC. It specifies CASSVTGEEQYF.

Turning to this clonotype: A much larger clone lies one base from this, so it may be a read error. The chain uses TRBV28 and TRBJ2-7; 7 positions match TRBD1. The CDR3 length is 14 residues. V dropped 5 bases and J dropped 5; count of bases not matched to a gene: 9. Germline-derived CDR1 and CDR2 are MDHEN and SYDVKM. For the CDR3, the DNA is TGTGCCAGCAGTGTCGGGACAGCCCCCCACGAGCAGTACTTC. Translating it yields CASSVGTAPHEQYF. Filled out from reference TRBV28 and TRBJ2-7, the complete variable domain reads DVKVTQSSRYLVKRTGEKVFLECVQDMDHENMFWYRQDPGLGLRLIYFSYDVKMKEKGDIPEGYSVSREKKERFSLILESASTNQTSMYLCASSVGTAPHEQYFGPGTRLTVT.

The rearrangement links TRBV3-1 to TRBJ2-3; D remains unclear. The V end was cut by 1 base, the J end by 8 bases, with 10 bases between. Germline CDR1 is LGHDT and CDR2 is YNNKEL (reference sequence). The CDR3 spans 13 residues. The CDR3 DNA reads TGTGCCAGCAGCCAAGTTCTCGGGTTTACGCAGTATTTT. Amino acid sequence: CASSQVLGFTQYF.

The sample holds many counts of this clonotype. The rearrangement uses TRBV28 and TRBJ2-7, with D possibly TRBD2 on 6 matching bases. The CDR3 has 17 amino acids. V was clipped by 6 bases and J by 0 bases, with 21 bases between them. From germline, CDR1 is MDHEN and CDR2 SYDVKM. The CDR3 region is CASSSQDRGKDSYEQYF. CDR3 in DNA: TGTGCCAGCAGCTCGCAGGACCGCGGGAAGGACTCCTACGAGCAGTACTTC.

V usage is TRBV30 and J usage is TRBJ2-7; 10 bases fit TRBD2. Germline V lookup: CDR1 GTSNPN, CDR2 SVGIG (reference sequence). The V gene end was trimmed by 5 bases and the J gene end by 2 bases; junction bases not matched to a gene: 6. This CDR3 region has 14 residues. The CDR3 bases are TGTGCCTGGGGAAAGGGACTAGCGCCCTACGAGCAGTACTTC. This encodes CAWGKGLAPYEQYF. Based on the CDR3 plus reference TRBV30 and TRBJ2-7, the full variable domain is SQTIHQWPATLVQPVGSPLSLECTVEGTSNPNLYWYRQAAGRGLQLLFYSVGIGQISSEVPQNLSASRPQDRQFILSSKKLLLSDSGFYLCAWGKGLAPYEQYFGPGTRLTVT.

This clonotype has a count of ten or more. V gene TRBV7-3 combines with J gene TRBJ1-5, with D possibly being TRBD1 (5 bases). V lost 1 base and J lost 5, with 24 bases in between. CDR1 is SGHTA, CDR2 FQGTGA, per germline. The CDR3 is made up of 19 amino acids. The CDR3 spells CASSLRTAGDGGRHQPQHF. The CDR3 DNA follows: TGTGCCAGCAGCTTAAGGACTGCGGGGGACGGAGGAAGGCATCAGCCCCAGCATTTT.

This clonotype was seen ten or more times. J is TRBJ2-7 and V is TRBV2, with TRBD2 matching 7 bases. CDR3 length: 15 amino acids. J lost 0 bases, V lost 5 bases, and 7 bases had no gene match. CDR1 is SNHLY, CDR2 FYNNEI, per germline. The DNA for the CDR3 is TGTGCCAGCAGTCCCGCTAGCGGCAGCTCCTACGAGCAGTACTTC. This sequence encodes CASSPASGSSYEQYF.

V and J are TRBV14 and TRBJ2-2; D is unresolved. This CDR3 has 17 amino acids. Germline values: CDR1 SGHDN, CDR2 FVKESK. V lost 0 bases and J 6 bases, leaving 17 bases between the germline ends. Here the CDR3 DNA reads TGTGCCAGCAGCCAAGACTCGGGCAAGGTCGAGGCCGGGGAGCTGTTTTTT. This translates into CASSQDSGKVEAGELFF. Full variable domain (remainder filled in from reference TRBV14 and TRBJ2-2): EAGVTQFPSHSVIEKGQTVTLRCDPISGHDNLYWYRRVMGKEIKFLLHFVKESKQDESGMPNNRFLAERTGGTYSTLKVQPAELEDSGVYFCASSQDSGKVEAGELFFGEGSRLTVL.

This clonotype was counted ten times or more. V gene TRBV6-5 combines with J gene TRBJ2-6; D gene uncertain. This CDR3 is built from 14 residues. CDR1 and CDR2 (germline): MNHEY, SVGAGI. The V and J ends lost 6 bases and 1 base respectively, with 7 bases between them. The CDR3 DNA reads as TGTGCCAGCAGAACACCTTCTGGGGCCAACGTCCTGACTTTC. It is translated as CASRTPSGANVLTF.

V is TRBV12-3 or TRBV12-4 and J is TRBJ2-7; 8 bases are a match to TRBD1. The CDR3 has 13 residues. V lost 1 base to trimming and J lost 7 bases; unmatched junction nucleotides: 3. This chain's CDR3 is CASSLGTGWEQYF. The CDR3 coding sequence is TGTGCCAGCAGTTTAGGGACAGGGTGGGAGCAGTACTTC.

CDR3 coding DNA: TGTGCCACCGGAGGGGGGAAAGACACTGAAGCTTTCTTT. Translation: CATGGGKDTEAFF. The J gene is TRBJ1-1, the V gene TRBV10-3; maybe TRBD1 (6 bases). CDR3 length: 13 residues. Germline values: CDR1 ENHRY, CDR2 SYGVKD. With 10 bases removed from V and 3 bases from J, the gap between germline ends came to 15 bases.

Ten or more counts support this clonotype. This chain links TRBV19 with TRBJ2-7; D remains ambiguous. From germline, CDR1 is LNHDA and CDR2 SQIVND (reference sequence). The CDR3 consists of 15 residues. V lost 6 bases and J 0 bases, leaving 15 bases between the germline ends. Written as DNA, the CDR3 is TGTGCCAGTAGATATAGGCAGTTGGACTCCTACGAGCAGTACTTC. Translated: CASRYRQLDSYEQYF.

The V call is TRBV3-1, the J call TRBJ2-7; D may be TRBD1 (7 bases). The germline gives CDR1 LGHDT, CDR2 YNNKEL (reference sequence). V was pared by 4 bases and J by 1 base, with 14 bases between. This CDR3 region has 15 residues. DNA for the CDR3: TGTGCCAGCAGCCGACAGGGAGGTGGATCCTACGAGCAGTACTTC. Translated: CASSRQGGGSYEQYF.

This clonotype was observed at least ten times. The chain is built from TRBV6-5 and TRBJ1-6, with D unresolved. CDR3 size: 14 residues. CDR1 and CDR2 (germline): MNHEY, SVGAGI. With 0 bases removed from V and 7 bases from J, the gap between germline ends came to 7 bases. CDR3 DNA: TGTGCCAGCAGTTACTCGGGCCGGAATTCACCCCTCCACTTT. Its translation: CASSYSGRNSPLHF.

This clonotype was counted ten times or more. The V gene is TRBV28, the J gene TRBJ1-6; the D gene is possibly TRBD1 (6 bases). The length of the CDR3 is 15 residues. Germline lookup yields CDR1 MDHEN and CDR2 SYDVKM. Trimming stripped 5 bases from V and 5 bases from J, with 13 bases between. This chain's CDR3 is CASSPQGRNNSPLHF. DNA of the CDR3: TGTGCCAGCAGTCCACAGGGTCGCAATAATTCACCCCTCCACTTT.

In this sample, this clonotype turned up a few times. The rearrangement uses TRBV12-3 or TRBV12-4 and TRBJ2-7; 8 positions agree with TRBD2. This CDR3 spans 15 amino acids. V was clipped by 3 bases and J by 1 base; unmatched bases: 5. The CDR3 sequence is CASSFGVAGSYEQYF. For the CDR3, the DNA is TGTGCCAGCAGTTTCGGGGTAGCGGGGTCCTACGAGCAGTACTTC.

Ten or more counts support this clonotype. CDR3 DNA: TGTGCCAGCCTCAAGGGGCCAAACACTGAAGCTTTCTTT. This encodes CASLKGPNTEAFF. The chain carries TRBV27 and TRBJ1-1, with D maybe TRBD1 (5 bases). Germline V gene data show CDR1 as MNHEY and CDR2 as SMNVEV (reference sequence). The CDR3 is made up of 13 amino acids. Trimming stripped 8 bases from V and 2 bases from J, with 12 bases between.

The chain recombines TRBV30 with TRBJ1-1; D gene ambiguous. V was cut by 5 bases and J by 4 bases, with 17 bases left in between. The CDR3 has 14 amino acids. Germline V gene data show CDR1 as GTSNPN and CDR2 as SVGIG (reference sequence). CDR3 protein: CAWSQWPGSTEAFF. The DNA of the CDR3 is TGTGCCTGGTCCCAATGGCCGGGGAGCACTGAAGCTTTCTTT.

The chain combines TRBV20-1 with TRBJ2-5, with TRBD2 matching 12 bases. V trimming: 5 bases; J trimming: 7 bases; junction bases outside the gene matches: 2. Germline-derived CDR1 and CDR2 are DFQATT and SNEGSKA (reference sequence). The CDR3 totals 12 residues. The CDR3 nucleotides read TGCAGTGCTGGACTAGCGGGAATGACCCAGTACTTC. This codes for CSAGLAGMTQYF.

Many counts were recorded for this clonotype. V and J are TRBV28 and TRBJ1-1, with a weak D call TRBD1 (5 bases). Germline CDR1 is MDHEN and CDR2 is SYDVKM. V gave up 2 bases and J gave up 6 bases, with 10 bases separating them. CDR3 size: 13 residues. In DNA, the CDR3 is TGTGCCAGCAGTTTAAGTCCGGGACCTGAAGCTTTCTTT. This gives the protein CASSLSPGPEAFF. Full variable domain (missing parts from reference TRBV28 and TRBJ1-1): DVKVTQSSRYLVKRTGEKVFLECVQDMDHENMFWYRQDPGLGLRLIYFSYDVKMKEKGDIPEGYSVSREKKERFSLILESASTNQTSMYLCASSLSPGPEAFFGQGTRLTVV.

The gene calls are TRBV6-5 and TRBJ2-7; TRBD2 aligns across 13 bases. This CDR3 spans 17 amino acids. Germline-derived CDR1 and CDR2 are MNHEY and SVGAGI. V lost 4 bases and J lost 7; bases outside the gene matches: 13. The CDR3 bases are TGTGCCAGCAGTTCGGTTCTAAGGACTAGCGGGAGTGAGGAGCAGTACTTC. Translated: CASSSVLRTSGSEEQYF.

This clonotype was seen repeatedly, ten times or more. This chain joins TRBV4-2 and TRBJ2-2, with a possible D match to TRBD2 (5 bases). The germline V gene has CDR1 LGHNA and CDR2 YNFKEQ. This CDR3 spans 14 amino acids. With 5 bases removed from V and 4 bases from J, the gap between germline ends came to 11 bases. The CDR3 DNA is TGTGCCAGCAGCGAGAGGGAAGGCACCGGGGAGCTGTTTTTT. The encoded protein is CASSEREGTGELFF.

This chain links TRBV20-1 with TRBJ2-7; unclear D gene. V gave up 5 bases and J gave up 7 bases, with 12 bases separating them. CDR1 DFQATT and CDR2 SNEGSKA come from the germline V gene (reference sequence). The CDR3 sequence is 11 residues long. Written as DNA, the CDR3 is TGCAGTGCTCCTAGGAACCGGGAGCAGTACTTC. It translates to CSAPRNREQYF.

At least ten counts were recorded for this clonotype. The chain joins TRBV29-1 to TRBJ2-7; no reliable D call. V was pared by 0 bases and J by 4 bases, with 13 bases between. Germline CDR1 and CDR2: SQVTM and ANQGSEA. The CDR3 runs to 14 residues. CDR3 loop: CSVEENAAVYEQYF. The CDR3 bases are TGCAGCGTTGAAGAGAATGCGGCGGTTTACGAGCAGTACTTC.

Many counts were recorded for this clonotype. The chain joins TRBV18 to TRBJ2-7; 8 bases map to TRBD2. Germline V gene lookup returns CDR1 KGHSH and CDR2 LQKENI. Trimming took 0 bases from V and 3 from J; bases not matched to a gene: 1. CDR3 length: 14 amino acids. Here the CDR3 reads CASSPPTSVYEQYF. In nucleotides, the CDR3 is TGTGCCAGCTCACCACCGACTAGCGTCTACGAGCAGTACTTC.

The gene calls are TRBV20-1 and TRBJ2-7; tentatively, D is TRBD1 or TRBD2 (7 bases each). The CDR3 loop spans 16 amino acids. From germline, CDR1 is DFQATT and CDR2 SNEGSKA (reference sequence). With 1 base removed from V and 2 bases from J, the gap between germline ends came to 18 bases. The CDR3 nucleotides are TGCAGTGCTAGAGCTATTAGGGGAGGGGGCCCCTACGAGCAGTACTTC. Translated: CSARAIRGGGPYEQYF.

This chain joins TRBV15 and TRBJ1-1, with 8 bases fitting TRBD1. Germline loops: CDR1 LNHNV, CDR2 YYDKDF (reference sequence). V was pared by 3 bases and J by 6 bases, with 9 bases of the junction left unmatched. This CDR3 spans 15 amino acids. The CDR3 protein is CATSRSPDRVSEAFF. The DNA for the CDR3 is TGTGCCACCAGCAGGTCACCGGACAGGGTATCTGAAGCTTTCTTT. Complete variable domain (other parts from reference TRBV15 and TRBJ1-1): DAMVIQNPRYQVTQFGKPVTLSCSQTLNHNVMYWYQQKSSQAPKLLFHYYDKDFNNEADTPDNFQSRRPNTSFCFLDIRSPGLGDTAMYLCATSRSPDRVSEAFFGQGTRLTVV.